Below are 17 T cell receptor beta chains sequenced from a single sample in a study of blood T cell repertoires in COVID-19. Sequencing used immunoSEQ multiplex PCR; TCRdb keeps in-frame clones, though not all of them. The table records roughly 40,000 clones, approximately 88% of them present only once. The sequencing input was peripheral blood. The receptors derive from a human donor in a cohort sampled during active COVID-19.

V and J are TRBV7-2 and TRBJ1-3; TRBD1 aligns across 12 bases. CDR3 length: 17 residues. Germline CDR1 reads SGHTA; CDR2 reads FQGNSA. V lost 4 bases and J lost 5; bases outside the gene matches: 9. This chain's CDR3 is CASSSPGTGGRRNTIYF. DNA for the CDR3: TGTGCCAGCAGCTCTCCCGGGACAGGGGGCAGACGAAACACCATATATTTT.

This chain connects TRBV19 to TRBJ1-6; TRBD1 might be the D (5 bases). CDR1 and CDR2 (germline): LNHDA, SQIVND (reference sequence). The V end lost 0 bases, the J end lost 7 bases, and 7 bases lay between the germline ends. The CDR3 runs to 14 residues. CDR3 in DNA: TGTGCCAGTAGTATAGAACAGGTGAATTCACCCCTCCACTTT. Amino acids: CASSIEQVNSPLHF.

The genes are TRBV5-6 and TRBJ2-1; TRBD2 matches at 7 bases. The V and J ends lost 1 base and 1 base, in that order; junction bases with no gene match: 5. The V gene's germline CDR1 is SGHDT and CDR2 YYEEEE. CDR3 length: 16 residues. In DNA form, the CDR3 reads TGTGCCAGCAGCTTGCTAGCGGCCCGTTCCTACAATGAGCAGTTCTTC. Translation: CASSLLAARSYNEQFF.

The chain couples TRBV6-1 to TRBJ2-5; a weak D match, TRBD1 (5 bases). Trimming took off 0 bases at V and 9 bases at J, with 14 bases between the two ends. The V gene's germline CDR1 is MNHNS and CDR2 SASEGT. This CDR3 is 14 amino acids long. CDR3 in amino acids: CASSEADKGSSQYF. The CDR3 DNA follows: TGTGCCAGCAGTGAAGCGGATAAGGGGTCCTCCCAGTACTTC.

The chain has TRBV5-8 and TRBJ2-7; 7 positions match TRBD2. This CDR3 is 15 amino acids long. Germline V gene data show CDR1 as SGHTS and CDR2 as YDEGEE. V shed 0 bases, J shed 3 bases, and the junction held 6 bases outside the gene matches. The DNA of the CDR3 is TGTGCCAGCAGCTTGGGGCTAGCGGTGATCTACGAGCAGTACTTC. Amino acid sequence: CASSLGLAVIYEQYF.

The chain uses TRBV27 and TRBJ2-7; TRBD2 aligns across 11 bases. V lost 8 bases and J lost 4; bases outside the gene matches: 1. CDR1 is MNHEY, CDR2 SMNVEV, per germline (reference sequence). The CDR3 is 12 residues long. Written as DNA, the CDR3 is TGTGCCAGCGGACTAGCGGGTTACGAGCAGTACTTC. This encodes CASGLAGYEQYF.

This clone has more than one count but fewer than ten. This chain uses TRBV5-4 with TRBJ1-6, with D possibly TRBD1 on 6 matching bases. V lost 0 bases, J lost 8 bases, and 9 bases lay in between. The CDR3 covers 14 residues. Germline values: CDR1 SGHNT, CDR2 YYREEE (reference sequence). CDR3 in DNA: TGTGCCAGCAGCTTGGGCAGGGGAGATTCACCCCTCCACTTT. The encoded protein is CASSLGRGDSPLHF. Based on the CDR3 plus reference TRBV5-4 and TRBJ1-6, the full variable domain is ETGVTQSPTHLIKTRGQQVTLRCSSQSGHNTVSWYQQALGQGPQFIFQYYREEENGRGNFPPRFSGLQFPNYSSELNVNALELDDSALYLCASSLGRGDSPLHFGNGTRLTVT.

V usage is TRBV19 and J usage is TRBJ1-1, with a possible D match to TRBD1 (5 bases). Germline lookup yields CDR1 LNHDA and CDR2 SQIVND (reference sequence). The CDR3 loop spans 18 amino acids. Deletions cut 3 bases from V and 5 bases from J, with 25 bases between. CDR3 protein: CASSMGLNLGRGLTEAFF. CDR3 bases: TGTGCCAGTAGTATGGGACTGAACCTGGGCCGAGGCTTAACTGAAGCTTTCTTT.

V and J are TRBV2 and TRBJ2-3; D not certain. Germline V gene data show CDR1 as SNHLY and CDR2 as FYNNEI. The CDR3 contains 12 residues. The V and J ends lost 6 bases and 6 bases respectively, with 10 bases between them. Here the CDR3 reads CASSYLRDTQYF. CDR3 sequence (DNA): TGTGCCAGCAGCTATTTACGGGATACGCAGTATTTT.

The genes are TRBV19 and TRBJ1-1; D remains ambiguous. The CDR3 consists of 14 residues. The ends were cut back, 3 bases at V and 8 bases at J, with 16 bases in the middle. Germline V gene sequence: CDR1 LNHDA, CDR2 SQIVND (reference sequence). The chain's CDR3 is CASSIGPGLGEAFF. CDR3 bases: TGTGCCAGTAGTATCGGTCCTGGTTTGGGCGAAGCTTTCTTT.

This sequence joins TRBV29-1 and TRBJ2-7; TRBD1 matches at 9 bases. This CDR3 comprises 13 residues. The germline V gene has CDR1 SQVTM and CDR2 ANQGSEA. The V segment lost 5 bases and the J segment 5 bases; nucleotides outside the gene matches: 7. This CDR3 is CSVSGTGFDEQYF. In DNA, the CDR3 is TGCAGCGTTTCCGGGACAGGGTTCGACGAGCAGTACTTC.

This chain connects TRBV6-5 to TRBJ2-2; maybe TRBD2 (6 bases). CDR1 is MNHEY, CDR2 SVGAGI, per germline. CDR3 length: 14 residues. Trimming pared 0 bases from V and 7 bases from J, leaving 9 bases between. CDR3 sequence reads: CASSYSWDFGELFF. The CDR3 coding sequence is TGTGCCAGCAGTTACTCGTGGGACTTCGGGGAGCTGTTTTTT.

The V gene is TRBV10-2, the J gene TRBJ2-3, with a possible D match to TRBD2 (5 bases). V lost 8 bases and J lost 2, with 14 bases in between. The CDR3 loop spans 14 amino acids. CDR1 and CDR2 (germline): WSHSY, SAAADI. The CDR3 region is CASHRTGNTDTQYF. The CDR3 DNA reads TGCGCCAGCCACCGGACCGGGAACACAGATACGCAGTATTTT.

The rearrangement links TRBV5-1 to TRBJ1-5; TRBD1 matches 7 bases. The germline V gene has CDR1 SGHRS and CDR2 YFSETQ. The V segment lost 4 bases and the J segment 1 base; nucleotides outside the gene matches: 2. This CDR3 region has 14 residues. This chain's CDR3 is CASSEGQSNQPQHF. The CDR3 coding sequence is TGCGCCAGCAGCGAGGGACAGAGCAATCAGCCCCAGCATTTT. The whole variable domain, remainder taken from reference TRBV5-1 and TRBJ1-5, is KAGVTQTPRYLIKTRGQQVTLSCSPISGHRSVSWYQQTPGQGLQFLFEYFSETQRNKGNFPGRFSGRQFSNSRSEMNVSTLELGDSALYLCASSEGQSNQPQHFGDGTRLSIL.

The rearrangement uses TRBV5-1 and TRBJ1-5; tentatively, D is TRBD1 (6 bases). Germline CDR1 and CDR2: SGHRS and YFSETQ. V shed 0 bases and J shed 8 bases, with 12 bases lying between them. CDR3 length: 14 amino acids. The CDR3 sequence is CASSLVAGEKPQHF. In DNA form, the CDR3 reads TGCGCCAGCAGCTTGGTGGCAGGGGAAAAGCCCCAGCATTTT.

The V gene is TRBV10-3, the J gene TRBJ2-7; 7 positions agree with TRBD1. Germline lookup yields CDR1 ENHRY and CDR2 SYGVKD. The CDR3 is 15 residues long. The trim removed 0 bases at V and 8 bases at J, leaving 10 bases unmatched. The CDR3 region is CAISESGRGKVKQYF. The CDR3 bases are TGTGCCATCAGTGAGTCGGGCAGGGGGAAGGTAAAGCAGTACTTC.

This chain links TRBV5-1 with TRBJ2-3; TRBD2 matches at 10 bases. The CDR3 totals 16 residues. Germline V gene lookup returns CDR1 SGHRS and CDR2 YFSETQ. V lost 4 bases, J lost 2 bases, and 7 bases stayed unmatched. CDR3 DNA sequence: TGCGCCAGCAGCCAAGCACTAGCGGGGTTCACAGATACGCAGTATTTT. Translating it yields CASSQALAGFTDTQYF.